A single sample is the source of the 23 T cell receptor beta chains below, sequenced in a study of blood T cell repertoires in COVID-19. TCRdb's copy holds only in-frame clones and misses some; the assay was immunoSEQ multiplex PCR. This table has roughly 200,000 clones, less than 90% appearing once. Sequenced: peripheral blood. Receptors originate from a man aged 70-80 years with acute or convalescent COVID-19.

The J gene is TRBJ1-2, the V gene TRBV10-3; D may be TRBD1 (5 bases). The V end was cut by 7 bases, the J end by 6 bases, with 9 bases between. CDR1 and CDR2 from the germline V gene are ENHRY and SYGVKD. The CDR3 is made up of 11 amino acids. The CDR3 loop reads CAITGGDGYTF. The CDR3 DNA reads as TGTGCCATCACGGGAGGGGATGGCTACACCTTC.

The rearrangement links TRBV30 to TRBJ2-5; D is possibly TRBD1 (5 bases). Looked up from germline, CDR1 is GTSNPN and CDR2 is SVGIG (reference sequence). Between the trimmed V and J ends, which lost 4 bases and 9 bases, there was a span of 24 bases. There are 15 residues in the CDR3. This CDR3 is CAWISGLTKQGAQYF. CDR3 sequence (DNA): TGTGCCTGGATTTCAGGGTTGACCAAACAAGGTGCCCAGTACTTC.

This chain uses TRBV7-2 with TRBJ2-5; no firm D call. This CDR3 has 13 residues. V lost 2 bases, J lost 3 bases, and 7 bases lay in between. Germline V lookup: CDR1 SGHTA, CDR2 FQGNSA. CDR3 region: CASSLSPKETQYF. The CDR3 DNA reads TGTGCCAGCAGCTTAAGCCCAAAAGAGACCCAGTACTTC.

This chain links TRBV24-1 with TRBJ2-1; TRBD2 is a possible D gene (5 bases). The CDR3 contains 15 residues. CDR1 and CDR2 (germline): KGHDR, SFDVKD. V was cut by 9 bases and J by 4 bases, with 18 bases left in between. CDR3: CATSEESNQYNEQFF. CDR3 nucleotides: TGTGCCACCTCGGAGGAGAGTAACCAATACAATGAGCAGTTCTTC.

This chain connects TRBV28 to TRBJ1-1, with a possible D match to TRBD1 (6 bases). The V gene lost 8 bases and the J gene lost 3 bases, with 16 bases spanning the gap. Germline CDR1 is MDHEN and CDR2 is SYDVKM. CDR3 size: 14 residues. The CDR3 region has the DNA TGTGCCAGCCTCGTCGGGGGGCAGGACACTGAAGCTTTCTTT. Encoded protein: CASLVGGQDTEAFF.

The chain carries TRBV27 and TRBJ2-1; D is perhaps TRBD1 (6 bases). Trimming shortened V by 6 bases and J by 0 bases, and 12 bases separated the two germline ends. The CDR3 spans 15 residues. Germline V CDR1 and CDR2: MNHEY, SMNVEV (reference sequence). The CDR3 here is CASSRGQSSYNEQFF. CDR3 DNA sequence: TGTGCCAGCAGCAGGGGTCAGAGCTCCTACAATGAGCAGTTCTTC.

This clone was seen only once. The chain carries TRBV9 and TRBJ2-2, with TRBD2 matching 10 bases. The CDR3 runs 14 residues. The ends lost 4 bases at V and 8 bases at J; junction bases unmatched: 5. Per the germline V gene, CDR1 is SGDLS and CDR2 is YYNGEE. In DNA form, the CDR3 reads TGTGCCAGCAGCTCCCGAGCGGGAGGGGGGGAGCTGTTTTTT. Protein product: CASSSRAGGGELFF.

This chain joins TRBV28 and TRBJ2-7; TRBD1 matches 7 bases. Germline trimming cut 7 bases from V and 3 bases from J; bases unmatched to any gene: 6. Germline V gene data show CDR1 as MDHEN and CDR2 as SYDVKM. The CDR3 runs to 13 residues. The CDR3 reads CASKGQGVYEQYF. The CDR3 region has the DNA TGTGCCAGCAAGGGTCAGGGGGTCTACGAGCAGTACTTC.

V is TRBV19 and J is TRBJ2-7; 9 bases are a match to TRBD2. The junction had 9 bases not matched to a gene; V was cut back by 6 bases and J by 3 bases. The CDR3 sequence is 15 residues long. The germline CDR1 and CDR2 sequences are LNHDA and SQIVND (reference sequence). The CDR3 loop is CASRDLAGTNYEQYF. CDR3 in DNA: TGTGCCAGTAGGGACCTAGCGGGAACCAACTACGAGCAGTACTTC.

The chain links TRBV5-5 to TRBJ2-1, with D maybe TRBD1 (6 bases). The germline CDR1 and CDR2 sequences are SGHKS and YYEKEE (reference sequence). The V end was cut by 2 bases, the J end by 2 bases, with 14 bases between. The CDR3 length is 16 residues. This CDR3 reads CASSLAGEMTYNEQFF. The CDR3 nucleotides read TGTGCCAGCAGCTTAGCAGGGGAGATGACCTACAATGAGCAGTTCTTC. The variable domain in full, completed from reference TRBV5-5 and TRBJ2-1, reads DAGVTQSPTHLIKTRGQQVTLRCSPISGHKSVSWYQQVLGQGPQFIFQYYEKEERGRGNFPDRFSARQFPNYSSELNVNALLLGDSALYLCASSLAGEMTYNEQFFGPGTRLTVL.

In DNA, the CDR3 is TGTGCCAGCTCGCCGGGGCAAGAGACCCAGTACTTC. The encoded protein is CASSPGQETQYF. The chain recombines TRBV18 with TRBJ2-5; possibly TRBD2 for D (5 bases). Germline loops: CDR1 KGHSH, CDR2 LQKENI. Trimming left V 6 bases short and J 2 bases short, with 7 bases between. CDR3 size: 12 residues. Complete variable domain (other parts from reference TRBV18 and TRBJ2-5): NAGVMQNPRHLVRRRGQEARLRCSPMKGHSHVYWYRQLPEEGLKFMVYLQKENIIDESGMPKERFSAEFPKEGPSILRIQQVVRGDSAAYFCASSPGQETQYFGPGTRLLVL.

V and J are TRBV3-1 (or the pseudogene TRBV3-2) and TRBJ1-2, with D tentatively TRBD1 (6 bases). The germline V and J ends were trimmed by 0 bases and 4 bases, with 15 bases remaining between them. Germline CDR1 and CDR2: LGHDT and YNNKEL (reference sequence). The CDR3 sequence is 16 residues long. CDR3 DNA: TGTGCCAGCAGCCAAGAAGAGATTCGCAGGGGCTATGGCTACACCTTC. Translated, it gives CASSQEEIRRGYGYTF.

CDR3 in DNA: TGTGCCAGCAGTCCAACCACAGGACCTTATGGCTACACCTTC. This gives the protein CASSPTTGPYGYTF. This chain links TRBV28 with TRBJ1-2, with D perhaps matching TRBD1 (5 bases). From germline, CDR1 is MDHEN and CDR2 SYDVKM. The CDR3 contains 14 residues. With 5 bases removed from V and 5 bases from J, the gap between germline ends came to 15 bases.

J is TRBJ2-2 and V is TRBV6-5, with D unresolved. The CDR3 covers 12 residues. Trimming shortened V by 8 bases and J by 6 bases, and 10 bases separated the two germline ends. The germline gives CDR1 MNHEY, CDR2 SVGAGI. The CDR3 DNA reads TGTGCCAGCCGAGGCCCAGCCGGGGAGCTGTTTTTT. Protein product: CASRGPAGELFF.

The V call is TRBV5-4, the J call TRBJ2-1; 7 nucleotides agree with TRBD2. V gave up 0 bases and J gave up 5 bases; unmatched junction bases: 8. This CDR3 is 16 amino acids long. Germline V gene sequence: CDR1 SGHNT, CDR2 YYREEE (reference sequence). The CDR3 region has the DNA TGTGCCAGCAGCTTGGGGGGGGAGGGCAAACACAATGAGCAGTTCTTC. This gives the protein CASSLGGEGKHNEQFF.

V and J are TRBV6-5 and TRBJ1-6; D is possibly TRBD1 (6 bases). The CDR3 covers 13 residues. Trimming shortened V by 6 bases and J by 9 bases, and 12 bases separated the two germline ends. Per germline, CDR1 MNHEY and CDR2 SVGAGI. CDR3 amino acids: CASRQGQGSPLHF. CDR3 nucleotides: TGTGCCAGCAGGCAGGGACAAGGTTCACCCCTCCACTTT.

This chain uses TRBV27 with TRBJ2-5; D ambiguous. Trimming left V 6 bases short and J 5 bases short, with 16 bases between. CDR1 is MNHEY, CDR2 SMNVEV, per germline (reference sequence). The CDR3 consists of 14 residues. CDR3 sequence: CASSWRDPRETQYF. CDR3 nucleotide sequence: TGTGCCAGCAGCTGGAGAGACCCCCGGGAGACCCAGTACTTC.

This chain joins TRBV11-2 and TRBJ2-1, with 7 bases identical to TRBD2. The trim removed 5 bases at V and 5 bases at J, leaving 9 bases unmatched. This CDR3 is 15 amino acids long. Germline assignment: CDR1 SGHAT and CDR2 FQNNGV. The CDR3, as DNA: TGTGCCAGCAGCAGGACCGTGCTAGCGGACAATGAGCAGTTCTTC. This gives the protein CASSRTVLADNEQFF. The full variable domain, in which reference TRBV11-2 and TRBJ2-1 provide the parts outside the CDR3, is EAGVAQSPRYKIIEKRQSVAFWCNPISGHATLYWYQQILGQGPKLLIQFQNNGVVDDSQLPKDRFSAERLKGVDSTLKIQPAKLEDSAVYLCASSRTVLADNEQFFGPGTRLTVL.

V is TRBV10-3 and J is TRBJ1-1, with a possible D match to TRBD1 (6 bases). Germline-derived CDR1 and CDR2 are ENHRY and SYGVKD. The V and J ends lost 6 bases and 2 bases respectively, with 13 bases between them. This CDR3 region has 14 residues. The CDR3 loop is CAIREQGANTEAFF. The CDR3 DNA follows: TGTGCCATCAGGGAACAGGGAGCAAACACTGAAGCTTTCTTT.

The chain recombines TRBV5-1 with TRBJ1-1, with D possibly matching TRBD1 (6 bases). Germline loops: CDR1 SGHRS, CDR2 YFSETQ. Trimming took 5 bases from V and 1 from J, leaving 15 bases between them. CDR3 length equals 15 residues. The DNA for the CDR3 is TGCGCCAGCAGAACGACAGGTCCGGCGAACACTGAAGCTTTCTTT. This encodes CASRTTGPANTEAFF.

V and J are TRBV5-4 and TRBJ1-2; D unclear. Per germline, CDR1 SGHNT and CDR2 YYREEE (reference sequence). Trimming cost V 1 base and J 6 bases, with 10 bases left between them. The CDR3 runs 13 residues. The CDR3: CASSLWEGNGYTF. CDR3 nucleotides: TGTGCCAGCAGCTTGTGGGAGGGTAATGGCTACACCTTC.

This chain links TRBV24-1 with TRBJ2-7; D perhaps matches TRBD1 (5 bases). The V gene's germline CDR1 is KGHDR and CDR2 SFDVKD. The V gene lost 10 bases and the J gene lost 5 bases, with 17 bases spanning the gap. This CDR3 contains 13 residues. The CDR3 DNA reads TGTGCCACTGAAGCTTACGCAGGGAACGAGCAGTACTTC. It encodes CATEAYAGNEQYF.

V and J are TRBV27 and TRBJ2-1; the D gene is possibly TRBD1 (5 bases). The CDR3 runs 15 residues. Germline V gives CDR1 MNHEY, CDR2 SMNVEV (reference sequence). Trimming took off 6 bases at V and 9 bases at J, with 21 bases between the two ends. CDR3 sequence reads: CASRKARRAQGEQFF. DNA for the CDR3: TGTGCCAGCAGGAAGGCACGCAGGGCTCAGGGTGAGCAGTTCTTC.